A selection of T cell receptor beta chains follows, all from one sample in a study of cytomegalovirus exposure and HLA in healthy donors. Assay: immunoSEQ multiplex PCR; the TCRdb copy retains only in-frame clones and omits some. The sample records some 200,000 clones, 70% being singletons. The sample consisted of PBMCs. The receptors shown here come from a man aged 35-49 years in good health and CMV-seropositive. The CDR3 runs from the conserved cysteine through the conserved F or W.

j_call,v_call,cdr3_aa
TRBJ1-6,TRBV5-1,CASSLGQGPNSPLHF
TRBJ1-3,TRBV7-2,CASSLRTGGNTIYF
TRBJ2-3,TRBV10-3,CAISEVASGGAKDTQYF
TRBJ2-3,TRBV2,CARARAYTDTQYF
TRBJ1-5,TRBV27,CASSLDRGGQPQHF
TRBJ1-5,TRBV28,CASSPPQGMGNQPQHF
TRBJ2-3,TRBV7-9,CSSSTQQTSGGSTDTQYF
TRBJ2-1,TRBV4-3,CASSQPGLVNNEQFF
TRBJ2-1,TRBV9,CASSVAGGESYNEQFF
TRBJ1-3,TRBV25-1,CASSASGGAFGNTIYF
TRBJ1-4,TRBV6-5,CASSVGGIGGEKLFF
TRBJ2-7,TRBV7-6,CASSPQGGYEQYF
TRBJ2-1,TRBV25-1,CASSRDRDNEQFF
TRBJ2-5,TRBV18,CASSPKISGLGETQYF
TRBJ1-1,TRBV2,CASYLTGGSEAFF
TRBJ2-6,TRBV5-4,CASSFGQGSGANVLTF
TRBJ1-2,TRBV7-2,CASSLDRGGYTF
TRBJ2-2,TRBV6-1,CASDRDTGELFF
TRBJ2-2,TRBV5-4,CASSATGPTNTGELFF
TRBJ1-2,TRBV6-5,CASSWDRTGGYTF
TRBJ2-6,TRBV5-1,CASSLTQASGANVLTF
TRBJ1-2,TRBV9,CASSVPGHTYGYTF
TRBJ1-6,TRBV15,CATSRDQGDGDSPLHF
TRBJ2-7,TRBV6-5,CASSWGRYYEQYF
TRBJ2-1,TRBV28,CASSLGGINSYNEQFF
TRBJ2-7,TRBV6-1,CASGEFLPAYEQYF